This is a list of T cell receptor beta chains from one sample in a study of cytomegalovirus exposure and HLA in healthy donors. Some clones are missing from TCRdb's copy, which holds only in-frame ones; the method was immunoSEQ multiplex PCR. The table has around 300,000 clones, just under 85% seen once; the top ten hold about 2%. Specimen: PBMCs. Every receptor here comes from a woman in her 40s in good health and CMV-seropositive. Both conserved end residues are part of each CDR3. A D gene is named only where the DNA matches it firmly. Expanded clones are given a class, and other clones once, few, many or no size at all.

size	V	length	D	J	DNA	CDR3
once	TRBV27	14	TRBD1	TRBJ2-1	TGTGCCAGCAGCCGGGACAGGGGGAACAATGAGCAGTTCTTC	CASSRDRGNNEQFF
NA	TRBV7-2	16	TRBD1	TRBJ1-6	TGTGCCAGCACCCAGCAAGGCAGGGGGACCAATTCACCCCTCCACTTT	CASTQQGRGTNSPLHF
few	TRBV5-1	15	TRBD2	TRBJ2-1	TGCGCCAGCAGCTTACTAGCGGGAGTTCGCAATGAGCAGTTCTTC	CASSLLAGVRNEQFF
NA	TRBV7-9	17	TRBD2	TRBJ2-2	TGTGCCAGCAGCTTAGGTATAGCGGGAGTTGGCACCGGGGAGCTGTTTTTT	CASSLGIAGVGTGELFF
NA	TRBV6-1	15	NA	TRBJ2-2	TGTGCCAGCAGTATGGGGGGACTCGGGCCCGGGGAGCTGTTTTTT	CASSMGGLGPGELFF
NA	TRBV5-8	13	NA	TRBJ1-2	TGTGCCAGCCCATTGTTAGAGGAGTTCGGCTACACCTTC	CASPLLEEFGYTF
NA	TRBV25-1	14	TRBD1	TRBJ1-6	TGTGCCAGCAGTGGAGACAGGGAAGGCTCACCCCTCCACTTT	CASSGDREGSPLHF
NA	TRBV6-5	14	TRBD1	TRBJ1-1	TGTGCCAGCAGACCCGGGACAGTGAACACTGAAGCTTTCTTT	CASRPGTVNTEAFF
NA	TRBV18	15	NA	TRBJ2-7	TGTGCCAGCTCGACTACGCGGGACTCCACCTACGAGCAGTACTTC	CASSTTRDSTYEQYF
once	TRBV5-1	15	TRBD2	TRBJ2-1	TGCGCCAGCAGCTTGGGACTAGCGGCTGCCAATGAGCAGTTCTTC	CASSLGLAAANEQFF
few	TRBV6-5	14	NA	TRBJ1-1	TGTGCCAGCACAAGAAATACACTGAACACTGAAGCTTTCTTT	CASTRNTLNTEAFF
NA	TRBV5-4	18	NA	TRBJ1-3	TGTGCCAGCAGCTCTTATCGAAGACAGACGTACTCTGGAAACACCATATATTTT	CASSSYRRQTYSGNTIYF
NA	TRBV2	15	TRBD2	TRBJ2-1	TGTGCCAGCAGTTCTCTAGCGGGAAGGGGCAATGAGCAGTTCTTC	CASSSLAGRGNEQFF
NA	TRBV30	14	TRBD2	TRBJ2-7	TGTGCCTGGGGGGAAGCGGGAGGCGCCTACGAGCAGTACTTC	CAWGEAGGAYEQYF
NA	TRBV4-2	14	TRBD1	TRBJ1-1	TGTGCCAGCAGCCCTAGAACCGGGACAGATGAAGCTTTCTTT	CASSPRTGTDEAFF
NA	TRBV7-7	17	TRBD2	TRBJ2-5	TGTGCTAGCACCGCGGGACTAGCGGGAGGGCCGCGAGAGACCCAGTACTTC	CASTAGLAGGPRETQYF
NA	TRBV6-6	15	NA	TRBJ1-5	TGTGCCAGCAGTTACTACGGGAATAGCAATCAGCCCCAGCATTTT	CASSYYGNSNQPQHF
NA	TRBV6-6	15	NA	TRBJ2-7	TGTGCCAGCAGTTACAAAGACATGAGCTCCTACGAGCAGTACTTC	CASSYKDMSSYEQYF
NA	TRBV30	13	NA	TRBJ1-6	TGTGCCTGGAGCGGGGGACTTCGCTCACCCCTCCACTTT	CAWSGGLRSPLHF
NA	TRBV6-6	15	TRBD1	TRBJ2-7	TGTGCCAGCAGTACTAAGACAGGGGGCTCCCACGAGCAGTACTTC	CASSTKTGGSHEQYF
NA	TRBV5-4	16	TRBD2	TRBJ2-2	TGTGCCAGCAGGTTCGGGACTAGCGGGAACACCGGGGAGCTGTTTTTT	CASRFGTSGNTGELFF
few	TRBV19	13	NA	TRBJ2-1	TGTGCCAGTAACACAGGAGAAGGGAATGAGCAGTTCTTC	CASNTGEGNEQFF
few	TRBV4-1	16	NA	TRBJ2-1	TGCGCCAGCAGCCAAGACCATCGAGTCGGAGGGAATGAGCAGTTCTTC	CASSQDHRVGGNEQFF
NA	TRBV11-3	12	NA	TRBJ1-3	TGTGCCAGCAGCCGAGTCGGTGACACCATATATTTT	CASSRVGDTIYF
NA	TRBV13	15	TRBD2	TRBJ2-7	TGTGCCAGCAGCTCACGACTAGCGGGAGCCCACGAGCAGTACTTC	CASSSRLAGAHEQYF
NA	TRBV6-1	15	NA	TRBJ2-4	TGTGCCAGCAGTGAAGCGACACTAGCCAAAAACAGTCAGTACTTC	CASSEATLAKNSQYF
NA	TRBV6-5	15	NA	TRBJ2-7	TGTGCCAGCAACCGTTCGGGACAACTTACCTACGAGCAGTACTTC	CASNRSGQLTYEQYF
NA	TRBV30	13	TRBD1	TRBJ2-7	TGTGCCTGGTCCGGACAGGGAACGTACGAGCAGTACTTC	CAWSGQGTYEQYF
NA	TRBV4-2	19	NA	TRBJ2-3	TGTGCCAGCAGCCAAGATATAGGGCTAGCCAACATACACACAGATACGCAGTATTTT	CASSQDIGLANIHTDTQYF
few	TRBV19	14	NA	TRBJ1-1	TGTGCCAGTAGTATCCAGGGCATAGACACTGAAGCTTTCTTT	CASSIQGIDTEAFF
NA	TRBV2	15	NA	TRBJ1-3	TGTGCCAGCAGGAAAACAGACGTCTCTGGAAACACCATATATTTT	CASRKTDVSGNTIYF
once	TRBV11-2	12	NA	TRBJ1-1	TGTGCCAGCAGCTTTGTCGGCACTGAAGCTTTCTTT	CASSFVGTEAFF
NA	TRBV6-5	15	TRBD1	TRBJ2-7	TGTGCCAGCAGTTACTCGGACAGGGGGCCCTACGAGCAGTACTTC	CASSYSDRGPYEQYF